The 7 T cell receptor beta chains in this list originate from one sample, sequenced in a study of CD8 T cells in ankylosing spondylitis. Using its own MiXCR run on the 5' RACE reads, TCRdb lists one record per CDR3 protein. The table records some 180,000 distinct CDR3 sequences, 15% to 20% of them present only once. Source material: blood, either unsorted or a sorted T cell fraction (not recorded which). These TCRs come from a male donor aged 10-30 years with ankylosing spondylitis or in good health (not recorded which).

This clonotype appeared many times. The genes are TRBV7-2 and TRBJ2-1, with 12 bases aligning to TRBD2. Trimming cost V 4 bases and J 6 bases; bases outside gene matches: 4. This CDR3 is built from 15 residues. Germline V gene sequence: CDR1 SGHTA, CDR2 FQGNSA. The CDR3 is CASSSTSGGFNEQFF. The CDR3 nucleotides read TGTGCCAGCAGCTCAACTAGCGGGGGGTTCAATGAGCAGTTCTTC.

This clonotype has at least ten counts. The V and J genes are TRBV5-1 and TRBJ1-1; possibly TRBD1 for D (5 bases). Trimming removed 5 bases from V and 1 base from J, with 12 bases in between. The CDR3 has 14 amino acids. The germline gives CDR1 SGHRS, CDR2 YFSETQ. The CDR3 DNA sequence: TGCGCCAGCAGGGCCGGGACGGGGAACACTGAAGCTTTCTTT. It encodes CASRAGTGNTEAFF.

There are many counts of this clonotype. The chain combines TRBV7-2 with TRBJ2-3, with D possibly matching TRBD1 (5 bases). The V end lost 5 bases, the J end lost 6 bases, and 12 bases lay between the germline ends. This CDR3 contains 13 residues. Looked up from germline, CDR1 is SGHTA and CDR2 is FQGNSA. CDR3 DNA: TGTGCCAGCAGCCCCAGGGTTATGGATACGCAGTATTTT. Translating gives CASSPRVMDTQYF. The whole variable domain, remainder taken from reference TRBV7-2 and TRBJ2-3, is GAGVSQSPSNKVTEKGKDVELRCDPISGHTALYWYRQSLGQGLEFLIYFQGNSAPDKSGLPSDRFSAERTGGSVSTLTIQRTQQEDSAVYLCASSPRVMDTQYFGPGTRLTVL.

This clonotype came up many times. The V gene is TRBV7-9, the J gene TRBJ2-7; D is undetermined. This CDR3 has 12 residues. V gave up 5 bases and J gave up 4 bases, with 9 bases separating them. The V gene's germline CDR1 is SEHNR and CDR2 FQNEAQ (reference sequence). CDR3 sequence reads: CASSDRPYEQYF. The DNA for the CDR3 is TGTGCCAGCAGCGATCGTCCTTACGAGCAGTACTTC.

There are many counts of this clonotype. The chain has TRBV12-3 or TRBV12-4 and TRBJ2-1; 11 nucleotides match TRBD2. The CDR3 spans 15 residues. With V trimmed by 2 bases and J by 9 bases, 6 bases remained unmatched. CDR3 DNA sequence: TGTGCCAGCAGTTTATTGACTAGCGGGGCGGGTGAGCAGTTCTTC. It codes for CASSLLTSGAGEQFF.

This clonotype was counted many times. This chain links TRBV19 with TRBJ1-2; D is possibly TRBD1 (5 bases). V gave up 5 bases and J gave up 4 bases, with 11 bases separating them. Looked up from germline, CDR1 is LNHDA and CDR2 is SQIVND (reference sequence). This CDR3 has 13 residues. CDR3 sequence (DNA): TGTGCCAGTAGTGTTTGGCAGGGCTATGGCTACACCTTC. Residues: CASSVWQGYGYTF.

The chain has TRBV4-3 and TRBJ2-1; TRBD2 is a possible D gene (6 bases). Germline values: CDR1 LGHNA, CDR2 YSLEER. V dropped 6 bases and J dropped 3 bases, with 15 bases sitting between them. The CDR3 loop spans 15 amino acids. Here the CDR3 DNA reads TGCGCCAGCAGTAGGTATGGCGGGAACTACAATGAGCAGTTCTTC. It specifies CASSRYGGNYNEQFF.